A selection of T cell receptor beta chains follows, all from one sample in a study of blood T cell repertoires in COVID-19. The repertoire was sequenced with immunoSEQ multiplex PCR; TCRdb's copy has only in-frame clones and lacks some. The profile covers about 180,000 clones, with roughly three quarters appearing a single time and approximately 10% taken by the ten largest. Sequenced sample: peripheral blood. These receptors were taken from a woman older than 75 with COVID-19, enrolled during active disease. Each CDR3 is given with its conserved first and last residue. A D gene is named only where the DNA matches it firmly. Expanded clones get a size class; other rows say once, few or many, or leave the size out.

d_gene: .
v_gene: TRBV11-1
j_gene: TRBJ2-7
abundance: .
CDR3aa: CASSRRQDYEQYF
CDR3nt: TGTGCCAGCAGCCGGCGACAGGATTACGAGCAGTACTTC

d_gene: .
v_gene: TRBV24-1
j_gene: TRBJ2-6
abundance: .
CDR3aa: CATSETDWSGANVLTF
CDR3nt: TGTGCCACCAGTGAGACCGACTGGTCTGGGGCCAACGTCCTGACTTTC

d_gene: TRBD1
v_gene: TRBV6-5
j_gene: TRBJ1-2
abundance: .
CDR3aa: CASSNRGDYGYTF
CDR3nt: TGTGCCAGCAGCAACAGGGGGGACTATGGCTACACCTTC

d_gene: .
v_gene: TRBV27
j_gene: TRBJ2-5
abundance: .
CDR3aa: CASSNRARETQYF
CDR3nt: TGTGCCAGCAGCAACAGGGCACGGGAGACCCAGTACTTC

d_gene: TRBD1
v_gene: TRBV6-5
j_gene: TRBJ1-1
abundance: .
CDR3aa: CASSTGQAMNTEAFF
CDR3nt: TGTGCCAGCAGTACAGGACAGGCGATGAACACTGAAGCTTTCTTT

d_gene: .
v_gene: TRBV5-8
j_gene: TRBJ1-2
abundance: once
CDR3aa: CASSLVVGHYGYTF
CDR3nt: TGTGCCAGCAGCTTGGTGGTGGGCCACTATGGCTACACCTTC

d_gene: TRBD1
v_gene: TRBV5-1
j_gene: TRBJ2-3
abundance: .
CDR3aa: CASSWDRSTDTQYF
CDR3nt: TGCGCCAGCAGCTGGGACAGGAGCACAGATACGCAGTATTTT

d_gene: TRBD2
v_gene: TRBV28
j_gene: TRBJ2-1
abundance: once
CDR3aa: CASRRGAGDVGSYNEQFF
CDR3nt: TGTGCCAGCCGGCGGGGGGCAGGGGATGTAGGGTCCTACAATGAGCAGTTCTTC

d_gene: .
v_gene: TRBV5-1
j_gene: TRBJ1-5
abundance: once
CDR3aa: CASSLGASNQPQHF
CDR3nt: TGCGCCAGCAGCTTGGGCGCGAGCAATCAGCCCCAGCATTTT

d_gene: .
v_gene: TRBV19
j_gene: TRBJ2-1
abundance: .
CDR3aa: CASSIGPPERNEQFF
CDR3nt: TGTGCCAGTAGTATAGGACCCCCCGAGAGGAATGAGCAGTTCTTC

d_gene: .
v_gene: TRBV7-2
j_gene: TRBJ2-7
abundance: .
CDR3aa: CASSLGSSSYEQYF
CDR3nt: TGTGCCAGCAGCTTAGGGTCGAGCTCCTACGAGCAGTACTTC

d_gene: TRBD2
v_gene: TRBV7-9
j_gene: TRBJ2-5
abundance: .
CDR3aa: CASSRGTSSETQYF
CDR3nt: TGTGCCAGCAGCCGGGGGACTAGTTCGGAGACCCAGTACTTC

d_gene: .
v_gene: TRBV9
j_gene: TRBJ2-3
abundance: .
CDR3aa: CASSFQSGWRTDTQYF
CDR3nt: TGTGCCAGCAGCTTCCAAAGCGGATGGCGGACAGATACGCAGTATTTT

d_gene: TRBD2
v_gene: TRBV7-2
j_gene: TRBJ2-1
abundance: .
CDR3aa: CASSLAGGVYNEQFF
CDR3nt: TGTGCCAGCAGCTTGGCGGGAGGGGTCTACAATGAGCAGTTCTTC

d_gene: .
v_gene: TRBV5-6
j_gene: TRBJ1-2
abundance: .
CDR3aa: CASSLADYGYTF
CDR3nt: TGTGCCAGCAGCTTGGCAGACTATGGCTACACCTTC

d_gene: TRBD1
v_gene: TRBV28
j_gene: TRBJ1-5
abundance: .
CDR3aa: CASRSRQGHGNQPQHF
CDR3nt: TGTGCCAGCAGGTCTCGACAGGGGCACGGCAATCAGCCCCAGCATTTT

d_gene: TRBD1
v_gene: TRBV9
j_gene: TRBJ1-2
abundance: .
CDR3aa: CASSVRQGAYGYTF
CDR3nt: TGTGCCAGCAGCGTTAGACAGGGGGCCTATGGCTACACCTTC

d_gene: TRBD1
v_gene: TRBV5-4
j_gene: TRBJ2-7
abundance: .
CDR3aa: CASSSKQGAREQYF
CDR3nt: TGTGCCAGCAGCTCAAAACAGGGGGCGCGGGAGCAGTACTTC

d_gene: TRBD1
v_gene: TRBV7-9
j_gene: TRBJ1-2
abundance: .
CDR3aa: CASSLKGTGEGYTF
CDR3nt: TGTGCCAGCAGCTTAAAGGGGACAGGGGAAGGCTACACCTTC

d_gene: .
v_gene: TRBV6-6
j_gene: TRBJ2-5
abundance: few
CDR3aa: CASSYPPGAPAQYF
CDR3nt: TGTGCCAGCAGTTACCCGCCGGGTGCTCCGGCCCAGTACTTC

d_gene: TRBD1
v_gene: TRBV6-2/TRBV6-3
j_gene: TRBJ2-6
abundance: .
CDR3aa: CASSFRDRGANVLTF
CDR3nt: TGTGCCAGCAGTTTCCGGGACAGGGGGGCCAACGTCCTGACTTTC

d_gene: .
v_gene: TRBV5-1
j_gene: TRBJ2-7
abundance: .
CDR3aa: CASSPTLQGLTYEQYF
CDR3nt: TGCGCCAGCAGCCCTACCCTACAGGGCCTAACCTACGAGCAGTACTTC

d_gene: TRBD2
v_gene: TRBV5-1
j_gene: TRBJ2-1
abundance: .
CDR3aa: CASSLDPGGSRNEQFF
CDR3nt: TGCGCCAGCAGCTTGGATCCGGGAGGGTCTAGAAATGAGCAGTTCTTC

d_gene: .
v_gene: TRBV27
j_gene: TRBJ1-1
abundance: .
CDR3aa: CASRGDDGEAFF
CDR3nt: TGTGCCTCCCGCGGGGATGATGGTGAAGCTTTCTTT

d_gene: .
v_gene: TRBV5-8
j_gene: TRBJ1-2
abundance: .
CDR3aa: CASSLLSWSNYGYTF
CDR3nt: TGTGCCAGCAGCTTGCTATCGTGGAGTAACTATGGCTACACCTTC

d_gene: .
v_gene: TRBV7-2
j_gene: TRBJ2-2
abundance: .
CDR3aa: CASSPPGTGELFF
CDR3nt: TGTGCCAGCAGCCCGCCGGGGACCGGGGAGCTGTTTTTT

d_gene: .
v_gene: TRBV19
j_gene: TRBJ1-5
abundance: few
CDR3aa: CASSIYRVREDQPQHF
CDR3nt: TGTGCCAGTAGTATTTACAGGGTACGGGAGGATCAGCCCCAGCATTTT

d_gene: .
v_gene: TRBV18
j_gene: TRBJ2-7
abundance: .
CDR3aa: CASSPEQPYEQYF
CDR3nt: TGTGCCAGCTCACCAGAACAACCCTACGAGCAGTACTTC

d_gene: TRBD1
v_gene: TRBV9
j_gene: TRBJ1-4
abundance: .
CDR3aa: CASSPDRGLWEKLFF
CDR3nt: TGTGCCAGCAGTCCAGACAGGGGACTATGGGAAAAACTGTTTTTT

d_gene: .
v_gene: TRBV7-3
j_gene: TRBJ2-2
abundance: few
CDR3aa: CASSLGGVSTGELFF
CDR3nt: TGTGCCAGCAGCTTAGGCGGGGTCAGCACCGGGGAGCTGTTTTTT

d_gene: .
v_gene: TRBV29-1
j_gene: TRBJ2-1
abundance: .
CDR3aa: CSVSDPAGYNEQFF
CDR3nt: TGCAGCGTTAGCGATCCAGCGGGCTACAATGAGCAGTTCTTC

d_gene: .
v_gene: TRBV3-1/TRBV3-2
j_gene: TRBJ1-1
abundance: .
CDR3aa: CASSQGQPNTEAFF
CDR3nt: TGTGCCAGCAGCCAAGGACAGCCGAACACTGAAGCTTTCTTT

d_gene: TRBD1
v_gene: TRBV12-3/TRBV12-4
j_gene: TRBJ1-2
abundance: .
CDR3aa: CASSSGQGYGYTF
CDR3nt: TGTGCCAGCAGTTCTGGACAGGGGTATGGCTACACCTTC